A single sample is the source of the 5 T cell receptor beta chains below, sequenced in a study of blood T cell repertoires in COVID-19. The method was immunoSEQ multiplex PCR; TCRdb's version includes in-frame clones alone and lacks a portion of them. The sample consists of about 250,000 clones, roughly 88% of them appearing once. Material: peripheral blood. Receptors were obtained from a woman aged 30 to 39 with COVID-19, enrolled during active disease.

V and J are TRBV7-2 and TRBJ2-3; the match to TRBD2 covers 8 bases. Germline CDR1 and CDR2: SGHTA and FQGNSA. The CDR3 runs to 12 residues. The V gene end was trimmed by 6 bases and the J gene end by 10 bases; junction bases not matched to a gene: 6. The CDR3 DNA sequence: TGTGCCAGCAGAGGTGAGACTAGCGCGCAGTATTTT. This sequence encodes CASRGETSAQYF.

This clone was seen just once. The chain recombines TRBV11-2 with TRBJ2-1; D possibly corresponds to TRBD2 (6 bases). The germline V and J ends were trimmed by 4 bases and 7 bases, with 14 bases remaining between them. Germline V CDR1 and CDR2: SGHAT, FQNNGV. The CDR3 contains 14 residues. CDR3 sequence (DNA): TGTGCCAGCAGCTCCCAGCGGGTGACGAATGAGCAGTTCTTC. Its protein is CASSSQRVTNEQFF.

The chain links TRBV27 to TRBJ2-1; TRBD2 is a possible D gene (5 bases). Trimming removed 2 bases at V and 6 bases at J, with 8 bases between. This CDR3 spans 13 amino acids. Germline CDR1 is MNHEY and CDR2 is SMNVEV (reference sequence). The CDR3, as DNA: TGTGCCAGCAGTTTAGGTAGCGCCAATGAGCAGTTCTTC. This encodes CASSLGSANEQFF.

The rearrangement joins TRBV7-2 to TRBJ2-1; 11 positions agree with TRBD2. The CDR3 sequence is 18 residues long. Germline lookup yields CDR1 SGHTA and CDR2 FQGNSA. The ends lost 1 base at V and 2 bases at J; junction bases unmatched: 7. CDR3 DNA sequence: TGTGCCAGCAGCTTAGTTCCTAGCGGGGGGTTCACCTACAATGAGCAGTTCTTC. Encoded protein: CASSLVPSGGFTYNEQFF.

This chain connects TRBV6-2 or TRBV6-3 to TRBJ2-5; 8 bases line up with TRBD2. J was trimmed by 1 base and V by 5 bases; bases with no gene match: 15. Germline CDR1 is MNHEY and CDR2 is SVGEGT. The CDR3 is made up of 18 amino acids. For the CDR3, the DNA is TGTGCCAGCAGTCACACGGGACTAGTCAGAAGCCGCCAAGAGACCCAGTACTTC. This gives the protein CASSHTGLVRSRQETQYF.